Listed below are T cell receptor beta chains from one sample, sequenced in a study of T-cell memory formation after mild COVID-19. A single record per CDR3 protein comes from TCRdb applying MiXCR to the 5' RACE reads. In the table there are hundreds of thousands of distinct CDR3 sequences, roughly 20% of which are singletons. Material: PBMCs or a T cell subset sorted from them (not recorded which). Receptors originate from an adult woman who had mild COVID-19 (a few samples of this study predate the infection). Cell type and time point are not known. Each CDR3 is given with its conserved first and last residue. Fields, in order: J gene, V gene, CDR3 protein.

>TRBJ2-7|TRBV7-2
CASTTDPDSYEQYF
>TRBJ2-3|TRBV12-3/TRBV12-4
CASSPGTSGGSYTQYF
>TRBJ1-4|TRBV13
CASSYYSEKLFF
>TRBJ2-3|TRBV12-3/TRBV12-4
CASSPRGGPDTQYF
>TRBJ2-3|TRBV7-3
CASSAAAGTQYF
>TRBJ2-1|TRBV25-1
CASRRSVYNEQFF
>TRBJ1-2|TRBV20-1
CSANRDSGGGYTF
>TRBJ2-3|TRBV7-2
CASSFYQGSTDTQYF
>TRBJ2-7|TRBV20-1
CSASRQGGSYEQYF
>TRBJ2-7|TRBV9
CASSIRDRSSYEQYF
>TRBJ1-2|TRBV2
CASRGTGGGNGYTF
>TRBJ2-5|TRBV20-1
CSARSAGLETQYF
>TRBJ2-1|TRBV5-5
CASSLAPGGNEQFF
>TRBJ2-7|TRBV10-3
CAITEQGVHEQYF
>TRBJ2-5|TRBV7-6
CASSLGQGVGETQYF
>TRBJ2-7|TRBV7-8
CASSSDISYEQYF
>TRBJ2-1|TRBV7-9
CASSQAEAGDYNEQFF
>TRBJ2-7|TRBV20-1
CSARETGLAKYEQYF
>TRBJ2-4|TRBV24-1
CATSDVPGQGENIQYF
>TRBJ1-2|TRBV6-2/TRBV6-3
CASSTSPYGYTF
>TRBJ1-1|TRBV10-3
CAISLGGLGTEAFF
>TRBJ2-3|TRBV10-3
CAISEASVSTVRDTQYF
>TRBJ2-1|TRBV5-6
CASSFRDRPYNEQFF
>TRBJ1-1|TRBV5-1
CASSLGSGGRWLTEAFF
>TRBJ2-7|TRBV4-1
CASSQNLVQGRVEQYF
>TRBJ2-3|TRBV11-3
CASSLQISNTDTQYF
>TRBJ2-7|TRBV5-1
CASSLGWEQGLRSYEQYF
>TRBJ2-7|TRBV11-2
CASSYGPSEQYF
>TRBJ2-1|TRBV24-1
CATSASRGGDYNEQFF
>TRBJ2-7|TRBV7-9
CASSWGQGLAYEQYF
>TRBJ1-1|TRBV4-3
CASSRSTENTEAFF
>TRBJ1-1|TRBV25-1
CASSNTGVLGAFF
>TRBJ2-5|TRBV12-3/TRBV12-4
CASSFRGGLGTQYF